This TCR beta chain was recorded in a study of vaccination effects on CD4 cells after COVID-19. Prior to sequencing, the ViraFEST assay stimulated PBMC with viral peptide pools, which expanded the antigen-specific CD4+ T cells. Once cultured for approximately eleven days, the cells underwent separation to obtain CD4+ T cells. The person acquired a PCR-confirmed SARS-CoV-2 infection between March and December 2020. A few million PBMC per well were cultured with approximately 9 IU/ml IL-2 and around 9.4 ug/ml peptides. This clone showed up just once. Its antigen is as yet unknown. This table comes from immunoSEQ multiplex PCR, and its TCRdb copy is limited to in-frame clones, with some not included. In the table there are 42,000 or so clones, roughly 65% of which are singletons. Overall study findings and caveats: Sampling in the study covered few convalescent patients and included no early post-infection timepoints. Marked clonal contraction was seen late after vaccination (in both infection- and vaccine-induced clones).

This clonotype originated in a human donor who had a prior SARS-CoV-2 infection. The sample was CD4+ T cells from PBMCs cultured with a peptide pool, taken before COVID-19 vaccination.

CDR3 nucleotides: TGCGCCAGCAGCTCCGGACTAGCGGGTGCTGGGGAGACCCAGTACTTC. The encoded protein is CASSSGLAGAGETQYF. This sequence joins TRBV5-1 and TRBJ2-5, with 11 bases fitting TRBD2. CDR3 length: 16 residues. V dropped 3 bases and J dropped 5; count of bases not matched to a gene: 9. Germline lookup yields CDR1 SGHRS and CDR2 YFSETQ.